This is a list of T cell receptor beta chains from one sample in a study of shared clonotypes between healthy human individuals. Using immunoSEQ multiplex PCR, the repertoire was profiled, and TCRdb retains in-frame clones only, with some absent. The table records roughly 2.2 million clones, roughly 90% of them present only once. Material: naive CD4+ T cells from PBMCs. All receptors come from a man aged 18 to 29 in good health. Some clones in this sample may be carry-over from other donors' samples. The conserved cysteine and the conserved F or W are not part of the CDR3 here.

J gene	V gene	CDR3 protein
TRBJ2-4	TRBV27	ASSSGQVLGNIQY
TRBJ1-5	TRBV7-3	ASSRDSNQPQH
TRBJ1-2	TRBV13	ASSTTYYGYT
TRBJ2-7	TRBV5-1	ASTQRAGSYEQY
TRBJ1-2	TRBV5-1	ASSLGGTYGYT
TRBJ1-2	TRBV10-3	AISDLGQGRGYT
TRBJ1-2	TRBV2	ASSALTGIGYT
TRBJ1-5	TRBV19	ASADSGNQPQH
TRBJ2-1	TRBV5-1	ASSQSGKNEQF
TRBJ1-2	TRBV27	ASMRTSGYGYT
TRBJ2-7	TRBV11-2	ASSRQGPYEQY
TRBJ2-7	TRBV7-2	ASSLAHGLSDEQY
TRBJ1-2	TRBV27	ASSHDRSWGYT
TRBJ1-1	TRBV19	ASSIHGTGEAF
TRBJ1-2	TRBV5-1	ASSYLTGMNYGYT
TRBJ2-3	TRBV29-1	SAATWASTPTDTQY
TRBJ2-7	TRBV7-2	ASSRRGQDGPHEQY
TRBJ1-1	TRBV6-5	ASRQGTEAF